This T cell receptor beta chain derives from a study of CD8 T cells in ankylosing spondylitis. Findings of the study overall: Disease-linked clones proved CD8+ and comparatively uncommon in peripheral blood. The clones that were linked to disease were reported to be significantly enriched in matched synovial fluid samples from ankylosing spondylitis patients. Existing reports had already noted some motif variants in reactive arthritis synovial fluid and blood. A TCR beta motif made of 7 to 9 highly homologous variants seemed typical of ankylosing spondylitis blood.

This CDR3 is 15 amino acids long. Germline V gene data show CDR1 as DFQATT and CDR2 as SNEGSKA (reference sequence). V was pared by 3 bases and J by 2 bases, with 15 bases between. The TCR beta libraries were generated through quantitative 5'-RACE incorporating molecular barcodes. TCRdb passed the 5' RACE reads through MiXCR, listing each CDR3 protein once. Of about 800,000 distinct CDR3 sequences in the sample, 12% were seen once. In regard to this clonotype: Its antigen remains unknown.

The sample was blood, either unsorted or a sorted T cell fraction (not recorded which). The J gene is TRBJ2-3, the V gene TRBV20-1, with D perhaps matching TRBD2 (5 bases). This sequence was found in a male donor with ankylosing spondylitis. The CDR3, as DNA: TGCAGTGCTAGGGGTGTGAGGGTGCACACAGATACGCAGTATTTT. The encoded protein is CSARGVRVHTDTQYF.